Below are 10 T cell receptor beta chains sequenced from a single sample in a study of OX40 agonist ivuxolimab in advanced cancers. Sequenced by immunoSEQ multiplex PCR; TCRdb stores in-frame clones only, minus some. The data hold some 45,000 clones, with approximately 86% observed a single time. The input for sequencing was CD4+ or CD8+ T cells sorted from blood, taken in a trial of the OX40 agonist ivuxolimab. Source of these receptors: an adult with an advanced solid tumor such as melanoma, head and neck, liver or kidney cancer.

This rearrangement joins TRBV14 to TRBJ1-5, with a possible D match to TRBD1 (6 bases). Germline V gene sequence: CDR1 SGHDN, CDR2 FVKESK. Trimming removed 3 bases from V and 0 bases from J, with 15 bases in between. The CDR3 is 17 amino acids. The chain's CDR3 is CASSQVQSGDSNQPQHF. The CDR3 nucleotides read TGTGCCAGCAGCCAGGTCCAGTCAGGGGATAGCAATCAGCCCCAGCATTTT.

This chain uses TRBV2 with TRBJ1-6; possible D gene TRBD1, 5 bases. The CDR3 runs to 15 residues. V gave up 1 base and J gave up 2 bases, with 6 bases separating them. The germline gives CDR1 SNHLY, CDR2 FYNNEI. This CDR3 is CASSEGQTYNSPLHF. The CDR3 DNA reads as TGTGCCAGCAGTGAAGGACAGACCTATAATTCACCCCTCCACTTT. Full variable domain (remainder filled in from reference TRBV2 and TRBJ1-6): EPEVTQTPSHQVTQMGQEVILRCVPISNHLYFYWYRQILGQKVEFLVSFYNNEISEKSEIFDDQFSVERPDGSNFTLKIRSTKLEDSAMYFCASSEGQTYNSPLHFGNGTRLTVT.

V and J are TRBV7-3 and TRBJ2-1; 7 bases are a match to TRBD1. The CDR3 is 16 amino acids. CDR1 SGHTA and CDR2 FQGTGA come from the germline V gene. V lost 3 bases and J lost 2; bases outside the gene matches: 7. The chain's CDR3 is CASSFEGAGAYNEQFF. In DNA, the CDR3 is TGTGCCAGCAGCTTCGAGGGGGCAGGGGCCTACAATGAGCAGTTCTTC.

The rearrangement joins TRBV5-5 to TRBJ2-7; TRBD1 matches 7 bases. V gave up 3 bases and J gave up 2 bases; unmatched junction bases: 5. CDR1 SGHKS and CDR2 YYEKEE come from the germline V gene (reference sequence). This CDR3 region has 14 residues. The CDR3 DNA sequence: TGTGCCAGCAGCTCCCAAGGGACAGCCTACGAGCAGTACTTC. Translating gives CASSSQGTAYEQYF.

The rearrangement links TRBV7-9 to TRBJ1-6, with 9 bases identical to TRBD1. The CDR3 runs 15 residues. The germline V gene encodes CDR1 SEHNR and CDR2 FQNEAQ (reference sequence). The V segment lost 3 bases and the J segment 10 bases; nucleotides outside the gene matches: 7. For the CDR3, the DNA is TGTGCCAGCAGCTTTACAGGGGGCGGTGGATCACCCCTCCACTTT. It encodes CASSFTGGGGSPLHF.

V is TRBV5-4 and J is TRBJ2-5, with TRBD2 matching over 7 bases. The CDR3 has 16 amino acids. V shed 4 bases and J 2 bases; nucleotides not matched to a gene: 11. The germline V gene encodes CDR1 SGHNT and CDR2 YYREEE (reference sequence). The CDR3 sequence: CASSRGVVGLQETQYF. The CDR3 DNA is TGTGCCAGCAGCCGGGGGGTAGTTGGGTTACAAGAGACCCAGTACTTC.

This CDR3 reads CASSLDRSQIYTQYF. CDR3 in DNA: TGTGCCAGCAGTCTGGACAGGTCCCAGATATATACGCAGTATTTT. V and J are TRBV6-5 and TRBJ2-3; 7 positions match TRBD1. Germline V CDR1 and CDR2: MNHEY, SVGAGI. J was trimmed by 7 bases and V by 5 bases; bases with no gene match: 12. The CDR3 length is 15 residues.

This clone has a single count. The chain has TRBV5-1 and TRBJ2-7; D is uncertain. The CDR3 sequence is 13 residues long. Germline CDR1 SGHRS, CDR2 YFSETQ. V lost 0 bases, J lost 1 base, and 5 bases lay in between. The DNA of the CDR3 is TGCGCCAGCAGCTTGGTTCAATCCTACGAGCAGTACTTC. This translates into CASSLVQSYEQYF.

This rearrangement joins TRBV28 to TRBJ2-1, with D perhaps TRBD2 (6 bases). Trimming took 5 bases from V and 7 from J, leaving 15 bases between them. The CDR3 has 14 amino acids. Germline V gives CDR1 MDHEN, CDR2 SYDVKM. CDR3 nucleotide sequence: TGTGCCAGCAGTCGAGGGGACTCGCTAAATGAGCAGTTCTTC. Its protein is CASSRGDSLNEQFF.

The chain is built from TRBV25-1 and TRBJ2-4, with 9 positions matching TRBD1. The CDR3 has 13 residues. Germline CDR1 reads MGHDK; CDR2 reads SYGVNS. Trimming cost V 4 bases and J 8 bases; bases outside gene matches: 3. This chain's CDR3 is CASSVTGGDIQYF. For the CDR3, the DNA is TGTGCCAGCAGTGTGACAGGGGGGGACATTCAGTACTTC.